This T cell receptor beta chain emerged from a study of blood T cell repertoires in COVID-19 (dated by TCRdb to between 2020 and 2021). In the study overall: Samples covering the acute and convalescent phases of COVID-19 were provided by collaborators in the United States, Italy and Spain. The prospective study material was composed of cDNA or gDNA derived from T cells, B-cell-depleted T cells, or PBMCs. The dataset comprised deeply sampled blood TCRbeta repertoires from subjects exposed to, actively infected with, or recovered from COVID-19. The repertoires were released in a freely available public database intended as a resource for research on the immune response to SARS-CoV-2. The samples were drawn from the first 160 participants of the ongoing ImmuneRACE study and from about 1,200 subjects provided by 6 global collaborators. The sample metadata nearly always contained a de-identified subject ID, COVID-19 status, age in years and sex. HLA class I and class II types, where available, came from metadata supplied by the sample provider rather than from assay-based typing.

Its CDR3 holds 13 amino acids, cysteine through phenylalanine. The entry retains the CDR3 DNA only, 39 bases that are in frame from base 1. V is clipped by 7 bases and J by 2 bases, and the sequence between their germline boundaries is 11 bases long. CDR1 and CDR2 were assigned from the germline V gene (reference sequence) as MNHNY and SVGAGI. Notes on this clone: It has no known antigen specificity. Base qualities are not at hand, and no much larger clone is one base apart.

TCRbeta CDR3 regions were amplified from genomic DNA by means of the immunoSEQ Assay, a bias-controlled multiplex PCR. The original methods were these. The number of nucleated cells in each sample was estimated by amplification of reference gene primers within the assay. Sequence reads were collapsed and filtered to measure the absolute abundance of every unique TCRbeta CDR3 rearrangement. For each sample, productive Simpson clonality was calculated as the square root of Simpson's diversity index across productive rearrangements. TCRdb took this table from immuneACCESS and kept in-frame rearrangements with V and J called. Such tables lack part of the clones; where checked against another copy, unresolved V genes explain under half of the gap, and the rest is unexplained. V, J and clone size are taken as reported in that table, and D and trimming were inferred from the DNA itself. This sample is represented by roughly 300,000 clones; about four fifths of them were singletons. The top ten constitute 8% to 9.5% of the sample.

The study at large found these results: Clinical and demographic metadata were provided uncurated, with the amount varying by source and participant.

Another Seattle source contributed samples from volunteer blood donors who had recovered from COVID-19. Collaborating institutions collected whole blood in K2EDTA tubes following their own protocols. Collaborator samples were shipped for TCRbeta analysis as frozen whole blood, isolated PBMCs, or DNA extracted from either sample type. Sample: peripheral blood. This receptor was identified in a woman aged 45-65 years who had recovered from COVID-19. The rearrangement combines TRBV6-6 with TRBJ1-2; a tentative D match to TRBD1 spans 5 bases. The CDR3 protein: CASIRDSNYGYTF. The nucleotide sequence reads TGTGCCAGCATCAGGGACTCGAACTATGGCTACACCTTC.